This T cell receptor (beta chain) originates from a study of blood T cells in healthy people across ages. Whole-study findings and limits: Long-lived donors carried more naive CD4+ cells and greater diversity than aged donors. Roughly linearly, TCR beta diversity per million T cells fell as age increased.

The CDR3 consists of 14 residues. Trimming shortened V by 8 bases and J by 4 bases, and 17 bases separated the two germline ends. The second PCR ran 7 to 11 cycles with a sample-barcoded 5' primer and J-beta primers. Each of the samples gave a minimum of 2.5 million paired-end reads that contained CDR3. TCRdb reprocessed the 5' RACE reads via MiXCR and lists one record per CDR3 protein. The sample has 1.8 million or so distinct CDR3 sequences, about 39% seen once. On this clonotype: Its antigen is as yet unknown.

Researchers collected about 9.6 milliliters of peripheral blood from every single donor. Sequencing was carried out using blood. This receptor was obtained from a human donor in good health. The rearrangement links TRBV12-3 or TRBV12-4 to TRBJ1-1, with D possibly TRBD1 on 5 matching bases. This CDR3 is CASGRGNRGTEAFF. In nucleotides, the CDR3 is TGTGCCAGCGGTAGGGGCAATAGAGGCACTGAAGCTTTCTTT.